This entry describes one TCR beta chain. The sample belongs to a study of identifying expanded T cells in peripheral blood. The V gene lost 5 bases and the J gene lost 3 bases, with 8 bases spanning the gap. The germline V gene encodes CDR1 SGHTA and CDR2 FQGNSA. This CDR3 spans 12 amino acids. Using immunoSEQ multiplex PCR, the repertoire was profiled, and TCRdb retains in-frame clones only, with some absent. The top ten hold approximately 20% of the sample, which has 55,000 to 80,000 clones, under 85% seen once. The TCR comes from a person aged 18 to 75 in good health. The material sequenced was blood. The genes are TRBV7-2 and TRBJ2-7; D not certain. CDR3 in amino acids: CASSPSGYEQYF. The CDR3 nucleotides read TGTGCCAGCAGCCCCTCCGGCTACGAGCAGTACTTC.